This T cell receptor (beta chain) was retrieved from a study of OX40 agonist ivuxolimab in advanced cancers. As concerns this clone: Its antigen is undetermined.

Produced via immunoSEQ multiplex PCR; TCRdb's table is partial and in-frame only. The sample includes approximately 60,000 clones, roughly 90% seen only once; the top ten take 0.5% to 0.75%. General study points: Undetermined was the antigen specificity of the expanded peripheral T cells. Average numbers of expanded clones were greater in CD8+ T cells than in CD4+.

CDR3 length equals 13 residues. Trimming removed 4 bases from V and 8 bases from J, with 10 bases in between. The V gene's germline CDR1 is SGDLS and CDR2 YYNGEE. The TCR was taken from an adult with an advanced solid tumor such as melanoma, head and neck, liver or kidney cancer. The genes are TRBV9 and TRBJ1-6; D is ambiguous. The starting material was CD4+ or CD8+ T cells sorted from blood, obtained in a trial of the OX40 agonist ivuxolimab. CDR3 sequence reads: CASSLELYSPLHF. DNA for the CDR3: TGTGCCAGCAGCCTAGAGCTGTATTCACCCCTCCACTTT.